The 24 T cell receptor beta chains listed next were all sequenced from one sample in a study of Graves' ophthalmopathy and Graves' hyperthyroidism. For repertoire sequencing, the TCR beta CDR3 regions were amplified from RNA transcripts. HTBI primers were employed in first-round RT-PCR, then a second-round multiplex PCR followed. MiXCR was run by TCRdb on the multiplex PCR reads, yielding one entry per CDR3 protein. The table includes tens of thousands of distinct CDR3 sequences, about 50% detected once. The sample comprised peripheral blood. Every receptor here comes from an adult woman with stable Graves' hyperthyroidism.

V is TRBV10-3 and J is TRBJ2-7, with TRBD1 as a possible D gene (6 bases). The CDR3 is 13 residues long. In germline, CDR1 is ENHRY, CDR2 SYGVKD. Trimming pared 5 bases from V and 5 bases from J, leaving 13 bases between. The CDR3 protein is CAISLSEGDEQYF. The DNA for the CDR3 is TGTGCCATCAGTTTGAGCGAGGGGGACGAGCAGTACTTC.

The rearrangement links TRBV30 to TRBJ2-2; D not resolved. The ends were cut back, 1 base at V and 3 bases at J, with 18 bases in the middle. Germline lookup yields CDR1 GTSNPN and CDR2 SVGIG (reference sequence). CDR3 size: 17 residues. CDR3 protein: CAWSAGRLQSYTGELFF. The CDR3 coding sequence is TGTGCCTGGAGTGCCGGAAGGCTACAGAGCTACACCGGGGAGCTGTTTTTT.

This clonotype was counted at least ten times. This chain connects TRBV6-5 to TRBJ2-7, with 14 positions matching TRBD2. The germline V gene has CDR1 MNHEY and CDR2 SVGAGI. This CDR3 has 17 amino acids. Trimming took 6 bases from V and 5 from J; bases not matched to a gene: 12. Here the CDR3 DNA reads TGTGCCAGCAGCCCAGGGGAGGGACTAGCGGGAGAACACGAGCAGTACTTC. Translating it yields CASSPGEGLAGEHEQYF.

The sample holds many counts of this clonotype. The rearrangement uses TRBV2 and TRBJ1-1; no clear D. Germline V CDR1 and CDR2: SNHLY, FYNNEI. This CDR3 is 13 amino acids long. V dropped 7 bases and J dropped 0 bases, with 9 bases sitting between them. The CDR3 spells CASKDPMNTEAFF. CDR3 in DNA: TGTGCCAGCAAGGACCCCATGAACACTGAAGCTTTCTTT.

This clonotype showed up many times. The chain joins TRBV28 to TRBJ1-1; tentatively, D is TRBD1 (5 bases). Trimming pared 3 bases from V and 3 bases from J, leaving 11 bases between. This CDR3 has 14 amino acids. The V gene's germline CDR1 is MDHEN and CDR2 SYDVKM. The CDR3 loop is CASSFSGLDTEAFF. The CDR3 DNA reads as TGTGCCAGCAGTTTCTCAGGGTTGGACACTGAAGCTTTCTTT. The whole variable domain, filled in from reference TRBV28 and TRBJ1-1, reads DVKVTQSSRYLVKRTGEKVFLECVQDMDHENMFWYRQDPGLGLRLIYFSYDVKMKEKGDIPEGYSVSREKKERFSLILESASTNQTSMYLCASSFSGLDTEAFFGQGTRLTVV.

V is TRBV12-3 or TRBV12-4 and J is TRBJ1-1, with TRBD1 identical over 12 bases. With V trimmed by 3 bases and J by 3 bases, 2 bases remained unmatched. The CDR3 is made up of 15 amino acids. The CDR3 DNA reads TGTGCCAGCAGTTTGGGGACAGGGGGCCACACTGAAGCTTTCTTT. This gives the protein CASSLGTGGHTEAFF.

Points on this clonotype: The conserved closing phenylalanine or tryptophan is absent in this CDR3, likely reflecting a read error. The chain employs TRBV7-9 and TRBJ2-7; D not resolved. Germline values: CDR1 SEHNR, CDR2 FQNEAQ (reference sequence). V lost 1 base, J lost 6 bases, and 16 bases lay in between. This CDR3 is built from 15 residues. As DNA, the CDR3 is TGTGCCAGCAGCTTAGGGCGGTCCTCTTCCCTCGAGCAGTACCTC. Protein sequence: CASSLGRSSSLEQYL.

This clonotype has only one observation. The genes are TRBV20-1 and TRBJ2-5; the D is unclear. CDR3 length: 12 residues. Germline V gene lookup returns CDR1 DFQATT and CDR2 SNEGSKA (reference sequence). V was trimmed by 2 bases and J by 1 base, leaving 5 bases between them. The CDR3: CSARLAQETQYF. Here the CDR3 DNA reads TGCAGTGCTAGATTGGCCCAAGAGACCCAGTACTTC.

The genes are TRBV7-2 and TRBJ2-7; D is possibly TRBD1 or TRBD2 (7 bases each). The CDR3 spans 14 residues. The V and J ends lost 3 bases and 4 bases respectively, with 13 bases between them. CDR1 SGHTA and CDR2 FQGNSA come from the germline V gene. The CDR3: CASSLAGGGYEQYF. Written as DNA, the CDR3 is TGTGCCAGCAGCTTGGCAGGGGGGGGATACGAGCAGTACTTC.

The J gene is TRBJ2-7, the V gene TRBV24-1; D possibly corresponds to TRBD1 (5 bases). Germline V CDR1 and CDR2: KGHDR, SFDVKD. The V gene lost 6 bases and the J gene lost 1 base, with 15 bases spanning the gap. The CDR3 is made up of 15 amino acids. CDR3 in DNA: TGTGCCACCAGTTGCCCGAGACAGCTGTCCTACGAGCAGTACTTC. Amino acids: CATSCPRQLSYEQYF.

With regard to this clonotype: One end of the junction fails to match germline, which may point to a read error. The rearrangement joins TRBV7-9 to TRBJ2-7; 13 bases fit TRBD2. This CDR3 contains 17 residues. Per germline, CDR1 SEHNR and CDR2 FQNEAQ (reference sequence). The CDR3 loop is CVSSPRTSGRDSYEQYF. CDR3 coding DNA: TGTGTCAGCAGCCCCAGGACTAGCGGGAGAGACTCCTACGAGCAGTACTTC.

This clonotype appeared once. No conserved phenylalanine or tryptophan is present at the end of the CDR3, so a read error is the likely explanation. The gene calls are TRBV9 and TRBJ2-7, with a possible D match to TRBD2 (5 bases). Per germline, CDR1 SGDLS and CDR2 YYNGEE. The CDR3 is made up of 13 amino acids. The CDR3 reads CASGVEGSYEQYS. CDR3 DNA: TGTGCCAGCGGCGTAGAGGGCTCCTACGAGCAGTACTCC.

At least ten counts were recorded for this clonotype. The V call is TRBV7-3, the J call TRBJ2-3, with 9 bases fitting TRBD1. The germline gives CDR1 SGHTA, CDR2 FQGTGA. J was trimmed by 4 bases and V by 3 bases; bases with no gene match: 11. CDR3 length equals 17 residues. The CDR3 region has the DNA TGTGCCAGCAGCTTCTTTGGGACAGGGAGTTCCCCAGATACGCAGTATTTT. This codes for CASSFFGTGSSPDTQYF.

This rearrangement joins TRBV7-6 to TRBJ2-2, with D perhaps being TRBD1 or TRBD2 (5 bases each). This CDR3 comprises 14 residues. V lost 6 bases, J lost 1 base, and 9 bases lay in between. Germline lookup yields CDR1 SGHVS and CDR2 FNYEAQ. The DNA for the CDR3 is TGTGCCAGCAGAGGGACGGTGAACACCGGGGAGCTGTTTTTT. This sequence encodes CASRGTVNTGELFF.

This clonotype was counted many times. This chain links TRBV12-3 or TRBV12-4 with TRBJ1-3, with no clear D. The V end was cut by 5 bases, the J end by 4 bases, with 9 bases between. The CDR3 contains 13 residues. CDR3 coding DNA: TGTGCCAGCAGTACGACAACGGGAAACACCATATATTTT. This sequence encodes CASSTTTGNTIYF.

This clonotype was picked up many times. The V call is TRBV19, the J call TRBJ2-3, with 10 bases aligning to TRBD1. The length of the CDR3 is 15 residues. Germline V gene data show CDR1 as LNHDA and CDR2 as SQIVND (reference sequence). With 1 base clipped from V and 5 bases from J, the junction kept 3 bases outside the gene matches. The CDR3 DNA reads as TGTGCCAGTAGTATAGGGGACAGGGGAGGAGATACGCAGTATTTT. This encodes CASSIGDRGGDTQYF. The entire variable domain, with the rest obtained from reference TRBV19 and TRBJ2-3, is as follows: DGGITQSPKYLFRKEGQNVTLSCEQNLNHDAMYWYRQDPGQGLRLIYYSQIVNDFQKGDIAEGYSVSREKKESFPLTVTSAQKNPTAFYLCASSIGDRGGDTQYFGPGTRLTVL.

Note on this clonotype: One end of the junction fails to match germline, which may point to a read error. The chain employs TRBV20-1 and TRBJ2-5; no clear D gene. The CDR3 covers 9 residues. Per the germline V gene, CDR1 is DFQATT and CDR2 is SNEGSKA (reference sequence). The CDR3 DNA follows: TGCAGTGCTGGAGAGACCCAGTACTTC. It specifies CSAGETQYF.

At least ten counts were recorded for this clonotype. The V call is TRBV5-5, the J call TRBJ2-3; D not resolved. The CDR3 length is 14 residues. Germline lookup yields CDR1 SGHKS and CDR2 YYEKEE (reference sequence). V dropped 0 bases and J dropped 1 base, with 6 bases sitting between them. CDR3 residues: CASSLVYGTDTQYF. The CDR3 nucleotides read TGTGCCAGCAGCTTGGTGTACGGCACAGATACGCAGTATTTT.

In its sample, this clonotype was seen once. This chain joins TRBV15 and TRBJ1-2; D gene unclear. Trimming cost V 3 bases and J 4 bases, with 21 bases left between them. Germline lookup yields CDR1 LNHNV and CDR2 YYDKDF (reference sequence). CDR3 length: 17 residues. Here the CDR3 reads CATSSHGEGSSIYGYTF. In DNA, the CDR3 is TGTGCCACCAGCAGCCACGGGGAGGGATCCTCGATCTATGGCTACACCTTC.

This clonotype was detected a few times. This chain connects TRBV29-1 to TRBJ2-5; D perhaps matches TRBD1 (6 bases). Germline CDR1 reads SQVTM; CDR2 reads ANQGSEA. The CDR3 is 12 amino acids. V dropped 4 bases and J dropped 2 bases, with 8 bases sitting between them. CDR3: CSVAGVQETQYF. In DNA form, the CDR3 reads TGCAGCGTTGCAGGGGTTCAAGAGACCCAGTACTTC.

This rearrangement joins TRBV20-1 to TRBJ2-5; 12 bases are a match to TRBD2. The ends lost 4 bases at V and 5 bases at J; junction bases unmatched: 11. Germline assignment: CDR1 DFQATT and CDR2 SNEGSKA (reference sequence). This CDR3 has 16 amino acids. The CDR3 sequence: CSATSGRANWEETQYF. The CDR3, as DNA: TGCAGTGCTACTAGCGGGAGGGCGAACTGGGAGGAGACCCAGTACTTC.

This clonotype was recorded many times. The chain is built from TRBV3-1 and TRBJ1-2; 7 bases line up with TRBD1. The V segment lost 7 bases and the J segment 6 bases; nucleotides outside the gene matches: 8. The CDR3 runs 13 residues. Germline V gene sequence: CDR1 LGHDT, CDR2 YNNKEL (reference sequence). CDR3 loop: CASTPDRTHGYTF. Here the CDR3 DNA reads TGTGCCAGCACCCCGGACAGGACCCATGGCTACACCTTC.

This clonotype was seen many times. The rearrangement uses TRBV4-1 and TRBJ1-5; 9 bases are a match to TRBD1. The germline gives CDR1 MGHRA, CDR2 YSYEKL. The CDR3 length is 15 residues. The trim removed 4 bases at V and 1 base at J, leaving 2 bases unmatched. CDR3 loop: CASSRDRASNQPQHF. CDR3 DNA: TGCGCCAGCAGCCGGGACAGGGCAAGCAATCAGCCCCAGCATTTT.

The chain carries TRBV29-1 and TRBJ1-2, with D unresolved. Trimming cost V 4 bases and J 8 bases, with 11 bases left between them. Germline V CDR1 and CDR2: SQVTM, ANQGSEA. The CDR3 has 11 amino acids. The CDR3 region has the DNA TGCAGCGTTGGAGCGGGGAAAGGCTACACCTTC. It specifies CSVGAGKGYTF.